These 15 T cell receptor beta chains were sequenced from one sample in a study of shared clonotypes between healthy human individuals. TCRdb's table, derived via immunoSEQ multiplex PCR, lists solely in-frame clones and lacks some. This table holds roughly 1.5 million clones, 98% found once. Sequencing was carried out using naive CD4+ T cells sorted from blood. As to subset: CD45RA+ positively selected. These receptors were collected from a man younger than 45 in good health.

The V gene is TRBV7-2, the J gene TRBJ2-7; D gene ambiguous. CDR1 SGHTA and CDR2 FQGNSA come from the germline V gene. The CDR3 covers 12 residues. Trimming cost V 3 bases and J 6 bases, with 9 bases left between them. DNA of the CDR3: TGTGCCAGCAGCTTCACGAGATCCGAGCAGTACTTC. Translation gives CASSFTRSEQYF.

The chain carries TRBV4-2 and TRBJ2-3; 9 bases map to TRBD2. The CDR3 covers 15 residues. J lost 2 bases, V lost 4 bases, and 4 bases had no gene match. From germline, CDR1 is LGHNA and CDR2 YNFKEQ. Here the CDR3 DNA reads TGTGCCAGCAGCCGAAGACTAGCGGACACAGATACGCAGTATTTT. Translation gives CASSRRLADTDTQYF.

This chain links TRBV2 with TRBJ2-1, with a possible D match to TRBD2 (5 bases). V lost 5 bases, J lost 10 bases, and 12 bases lay in between. Looked up from germline, CDR1 is SNHLY and CDR2 is FYNNEI. This CDR3 comprises 12 residues. DNA for the CDR3: TGTGCCAGCAGTCGAGGGCCGCGGGAGCAGTTCTTC. It encodes CASSRGPREQFF.

The V and J genes are TRBV29-1 and TRBJ2-5, with D unclear. Germline V gene sequence: CDR1 SQVTM, CDR2 ANQGSEA. The CDR3 has 14 amino acids. Trimming removed 2 bases at V and 0 bases at J, with 10 bases between. This CDR3 is CSVESPLYQETQYF. Written as DNA, the CDR3 is TGCAGCGTTGAAAGTCCGTTGTACCAAGAGACCCAGTACTTC.

V is TRBV10-3 and J is TRBJ1-2; D is unclear. The V and J ends lost 4 bases and 3 bases respectively, with 12 bases between them. The length of the CDR3 is 14 residues. CDR1 and CDR2 from the germline V gene are ENHRY and SYGVKD. CDR3 in amino acids: CAISVEGRDYGYTF. In DNA, the CDR3 is TGTGCCATCAGTGTCGAGGGTCGGGACTATGGCTACACCTTC.

The chain combines TRBV7-9 with TRBJ1-2; D may be TRBD1 (6 bases). Trimming removed 7 bases from V and 7 bases from J, with 28 bases in between. Looked up from germline, CDR1 is SEHNR and CDR2 is FQNEAQ (reference sequence). The CDR3 extends over 17 amino acids. The DNA for the CDR3 is TGTGCCAGCATAGAGTTTCGGGCCGGGTCAGGGGTTCGTGGCTACACCTTC. This gives the protein CASIEFRAGSGVRGYTF.

The chain links TRBV6-1 to TRBJ2-7, with D perhaps assigned TRBD1 or TRBD2 (6 bases each). The V gene's germline CDR1 is MNHNS and CDR2 SASEGT. The CDR3 runs 16 residues. Trimming removed 4 bases from V and 2 bases from J, with 18 bases in between. The CDR3 coding sequence is TGTGCCAGCAGTGTAGGGGGGATCCCAGACCCCTACGAGCAGTACTTC. It specifies CASSVGGIPDPYEQYF.

This sequence joins TRBV5-1 and TRBJ2-1; no clear D gene. V dropped 5 bases and J dropped 8 bases, with 11 bases sitting between them. The germline V gene has CDR1 SGHRS and CDR2 YFSETQ. This CDR3 is 12 amino acids long. The CDR3 region is CASRASGYEQFF. The CDR3 region has the DNA TGCGCCAGCAGAGCCTCGGGCTATGAGCAGTTCTTC.

For this clone: Mismatch with germline at one junction end may stem from a read error. The chain carries TRBV6-1 and TRBJ1-5; D gene ambiguous. The CDR3 is made up of 12 amino acids. Germline loops: CDR1 MNHNS, CDR2 SASEGT. This CDR3 is CASGDSNQPQHF. CDR3 sequence (DNA): TGTGCCAGCGGTGATAGCAATCAGCCCCAGCATTTT.

Concerning this clone: At one of its ends the junction is not consistent with the germline gene, which may arise from a read error. The rearrangement uses TRBV28 and TRBJ2-1, with D unresolved. The CDR3 sequence is 14 residues long. Germline V lookup: CDR1 MDHEN, CDR2 SYDVKM. The CDR3 region is CASSDSRRLNQQFF. For the CDR3, the DNA is TGTGCCAGCAGTGATTCCCGCCGCCTCAATCAGCAGTTCTTC.

The rearrangement links TRBV5-4 to TRBJ2-5; the match to TRBD2 covers 9 bases. V trimming: 1 base; J trimming: 2 bases; junction bases outside the gene matches: 6. Germline V CDR1 and CDR2: SGHNT, YYREEE (reference sequence). The CDR3 sequence is 16 residues long. CDR3 sequence: CASSLPQGLAQETQYF. DNA for the CDR3: TGTGCCAGCAGCTTGCCCCAGGGACTAGCTCAAGAGACCCAGTACTTC.

The chain has TRBV2 and TRBJ2-3; no clear D gene. The CDR3 is made up of 12 amino acids. V was cut by 3 bases and J by 6 bases, with 7 bases left in between. CDR1 and CDR2 from the germline V gene are SNHLY and FYNNEI. CDR3 loop: CASSDDGDTQYF. As DNA, the CDR3 is TGTGCCAGCAGTGACGACGGGGATACGCAGTATTTT.

V is TRBV5-4 and J is TRBJ2-7, with TRBD2 matching over 10 bases. The CDR3 has 15 amino acids. The V segment lost 4 bases and the J segment 2 bases; nucleotides outside the gene matches: 6. The germline gives CDR1 SGHNT, CDR2 YYREEE (reference sequence). The CDR3 nucleotides read TGTGCCAGCAGCCCAAGCGGGAGGGACACCTACGAGCAGTACTTC. Translating it yields CASSPSGRDTYEQYF.

CDR3 in amino acids: CASSRTSGTGELFF. CDR3 nucleotides: TGTGCCAGCAGTCGGACTAGCGGCACCGGGGAGCTGTTTTTT. The chain carries TRBV27 and TRBJ2-2, with 10 bases fitting TRBD2. The CDR3 is 14 amino acids. Germline V gene sequence: CDR1 MNHEY, CDR2 SMNVEV (reference sequence). V was clipped by 5 bases and J by 4 bases; unmatched bases: 1.

V is TRBV7-8 and J is TRBJ2-5; unclear D gene. The germline CDR1 and CDR2 sequences are SGHVS and FQNEAQ. CDR3 length: 17 amino acids. The V gene lost 0 bases and the J gene lost 5 bases, with 19 bases spanning the gap. The CDR3 is CASSLASGLQLRETQYF. CDR3 nucleotide sequence: TGTGCCAGCAGCTTAGCGTCTGGGCTCCAACTCCGGGAGACCCAGTACTTC.